The T cell receptor beta chain under discussion was sequenced for a study of blood T cell dynamics during melanoma immunotherapy. Germline V CDR1 and CDR2: GTSNPN, SVGIG (reference sequence). The V end lost 0 bases, the J end lost 7 bases, and 22 bases lay between the germline ends. The CDR3 runs to 17 residues. Time point indicated: week 3, after first cycle of checkpoint inhibitor. Blood was drawn before treatment and at week 3 after checkpoint blockade. Disease control meant complete response, partial response or stable disease at 12 weeks. DNA loading was fixed at approximately 0.35 ug for all bulk PBMC samples. Profiling relied on immunoSEQ multiplex PCR, and the TCRdb table lists in-frame clones only, not all of them. The sample lists 25,000 to 30,000 clones; roughly 88% were seen once.

The specimen was blood, collected from a patient treated with checkpoint blockade. This receptor was obtained from a human donor with melanoma. The gene calls are TRBV30 and TRBJ1-5; perhaps TRBD1 as D (5 bases). The CDR3 sequence: CAWSVNGVSSREQPQHF. The CDR3 DNA reads TGTGCCTGGAGTGTCAATGGAGTCAGTAGCAGGGAACAGCCCCAGCATTTT.